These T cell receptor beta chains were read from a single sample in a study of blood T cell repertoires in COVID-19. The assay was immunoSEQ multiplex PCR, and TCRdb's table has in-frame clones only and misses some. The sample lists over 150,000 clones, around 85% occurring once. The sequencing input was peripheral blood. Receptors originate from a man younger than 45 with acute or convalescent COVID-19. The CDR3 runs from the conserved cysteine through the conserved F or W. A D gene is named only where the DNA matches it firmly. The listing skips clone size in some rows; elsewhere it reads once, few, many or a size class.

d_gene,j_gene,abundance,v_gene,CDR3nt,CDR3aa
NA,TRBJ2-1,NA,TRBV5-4,TGTGCCAGCAGCTGGAAACGGGTAAACTACAATGAGCAGTTCTTC,CASSWKRVNYNEQFF
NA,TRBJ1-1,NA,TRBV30,TGTGCCTGGATAGTGGGGGCAGGGAGAGCTTTCTTT,CAWIVGAGRAFF
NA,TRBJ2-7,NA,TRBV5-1,TGCGCCAGCAGCTTGGCTAGCCAAAGGTACGAGCAGTACTTC,CASSLASQRYEQYF
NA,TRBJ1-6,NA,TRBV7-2,TGTGCCAGCAGCTTAGTAACAGGGCTTAATTCACCCCTCCACTTT,CASSLVTGLNSPLHF
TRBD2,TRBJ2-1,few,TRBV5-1,TGCGCCAGCAGCCACCGAGGGACTAGCGGGAGAAATGAGCAGTTCTTC,CASSHRGTSGRNEQFF
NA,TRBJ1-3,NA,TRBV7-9,TGTGCCAGCAGCTTAGTTGACAGAACTGGAAACACCATATATTTT,CASSLVDRTGNTIYF
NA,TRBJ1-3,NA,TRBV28,TGTGCCAGCAGCCGGGGGGGGGCTGGAAACACCATATATTTT,CASSRGGAGNTIYF
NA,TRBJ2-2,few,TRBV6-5,TGTGCCAGCACCACAGGGCAGGTCAACACCGGGGAGCTGTTTTTT,CASTTGQVNTGELFF
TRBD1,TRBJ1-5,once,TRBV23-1,TGCGCCAGCAGTCGCTCAGGGGGCATTAAAAATCAGCCCCAGCATTTT,CASSRSGGIKNQPQHF
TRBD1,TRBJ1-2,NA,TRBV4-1,TGCGCCAGCAGCCAAGGGGTTTCGCCCAAGGACAGGAACTATGGCTACACCTTC,CASSQGVSPKDRNYGYTF
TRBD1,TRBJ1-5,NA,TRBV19,TGTGCCAGTAGTATGAGAGGACAGGGCTCTGAGCCCCAGCATTTT,CASSMRGQGSEPQHF
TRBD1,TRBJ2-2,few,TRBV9,TGTGCCAGCAGCCCTCGAAGTGGGACAGGGGGCGAGGCCGGGGAGCTGTTTTTT,CASSPRSGTGGEAGELFF
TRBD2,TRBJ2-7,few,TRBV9,TGTGCCAGCAGCGTAGTTGCGGGAGGGTACGGGGAGCAGTACTTC,CASSVVAGGYGEQYF
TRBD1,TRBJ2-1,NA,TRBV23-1,TGCGCCAGCAGAACCGGGGACAGGGTTTACAATGAGCAGTTCTTC,CASRTGDRVYNEQFF
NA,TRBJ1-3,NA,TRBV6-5,TGTGCCAGCAGTTTCCGGGGGACTGGAAACACCATATATTTT,CASSFRGTGNTIYF
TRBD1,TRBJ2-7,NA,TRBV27,TGTGCCAGCAGTTCGTGGACAGGGGGCGGGTACGAGCAGTACTTC,CASSSWTGGGYEQYF
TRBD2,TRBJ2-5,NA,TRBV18,TGTGCCAGCTCACCAGGCGGGGGAGGTCAAGAGACCCAGTACTTC,CASSPGGGGQETQYF
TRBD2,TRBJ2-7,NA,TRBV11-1,TGTGCCAGCAGCCCAGGGACTAGCGGGAGCAACGAGCAGTACTTC,CASSPGTSGSNEQYF
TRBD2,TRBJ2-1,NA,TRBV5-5,TGTGCCAGCAGCCCGGGACTAGCCGGCTCCTACAATGAGCAGTTCTTC,CASSPGLAGSYNEQFF
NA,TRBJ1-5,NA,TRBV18,TGTGCCAGCTCTGATGGGGCGGAATATAGCAATCAGCCCCAGCATTTT,CASSDGAEYSNQPQHF
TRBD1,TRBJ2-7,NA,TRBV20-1,TGCAGTGCTAGTAAAAGGGGACAGGGCTCCTACGAGCAGTACTTC,CSASKRGQGSYEQYF
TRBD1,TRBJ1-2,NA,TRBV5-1,TGCGCCAGCAGCCCGGGACAGACCTATGGCTACACCTTC,CASSPGQTYGYTF
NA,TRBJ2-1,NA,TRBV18,TGTGCCAGCTCACCACTTGGAAGCGGTTCCTACAATGAGCAGTTCTTC,CASSPLGSGSYNEQFF
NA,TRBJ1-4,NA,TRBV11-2,TGTGCCAGCAGATCTAAGACTGGGAGCGGGGAAAAACTGTTTTTT,CASRSKTGSGEKLFF
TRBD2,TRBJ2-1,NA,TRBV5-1,TGCGCCAGCAGCTTGACCAATAGCGGGTCGAAGCAGTTCTTC,CASSLTNSGSKQFF
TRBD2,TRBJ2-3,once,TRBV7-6,TGTGCCAGCAGCTTAGGTGCGGGGGGGCCCGGAGATACGCAGTATTTT,CASSLGAGGPGDTQYF
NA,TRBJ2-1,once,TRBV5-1,TGCGCCAGCAGCGGGGCGGCGGGGTCCTACAATGAGCAGTTCTTC,CASSGAAGSYNEQFF